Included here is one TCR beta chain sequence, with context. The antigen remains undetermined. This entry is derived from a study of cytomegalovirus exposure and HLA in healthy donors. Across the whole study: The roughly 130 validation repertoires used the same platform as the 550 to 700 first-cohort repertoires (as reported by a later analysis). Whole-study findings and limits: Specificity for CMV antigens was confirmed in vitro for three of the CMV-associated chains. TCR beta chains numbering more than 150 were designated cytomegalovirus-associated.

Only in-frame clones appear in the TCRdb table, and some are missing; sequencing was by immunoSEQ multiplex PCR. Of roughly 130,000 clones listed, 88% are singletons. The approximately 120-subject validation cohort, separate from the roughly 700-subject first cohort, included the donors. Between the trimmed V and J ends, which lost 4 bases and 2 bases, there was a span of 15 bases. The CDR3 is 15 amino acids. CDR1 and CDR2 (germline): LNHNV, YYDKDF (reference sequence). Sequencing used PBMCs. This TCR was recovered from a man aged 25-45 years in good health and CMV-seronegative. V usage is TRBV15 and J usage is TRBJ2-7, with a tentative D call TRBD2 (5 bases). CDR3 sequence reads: CATSTTEDLTYEQYF. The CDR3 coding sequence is TGTGCCACCAGCACAACAGAGGACTTAACCTACGAGCAGTACTTC.